A single sample gave rise to the 18 T cell receptor beta chains below, sequenced in a study of blood T cell repertoires in COVID-19. The assay was immunoSEQ multiplex PCR, and TCRdb's table has in-frame clones only and misses some. The sample comprises about 120,000 clones, roughly 90% of which are singletons, and about a fifth rests with the top ten. Sample: peripheral blood. These receptors were obtained from a human donor with acute or convalescent COVID-19. The donor label of this sample is uncertain.

This sequence joins TRBV4-3 and TRBJ2-1; weak D call: TRBD1 (6 bases). The germline V gene has CDR1 LGHNA and CDR2 YSLEER. V lost 3 bases to trimming and J lost 4 bases, with 13 bases between them. The CDR3 has 15 amino acids. In DNA, the CDR3 is TGCGCCAGCAGCCATGACAGGTACTCGTACAATGAGCAGTTCTTC. This encodes CASSHDRYSYNEQFF.

The V and J genes are TRBV18 and TRBJ2-7, with D tentatively TRBD1 (6 bases). The length of the CDR3 is 14 residues. Looked up from germline, CDR1 is KGHSH and CDR2 is LQKENI. Trimming cost V 6 bases and J 2 bases, with 14 bases left between them. CDR3 DNA sequence: TGTGCCAGCTCTCGCGCAACAGGGCCCTACGAGCAGTACTTC. It is translated as CASSRATGPYEQYF. Looking up the rest from reference TRBV18 and TRBJ2-7 gives the full variable domain: NAGVMQNPRHLVRRRGQEARLRCSPMKGHSHVYWYRQLPEEGLKFMVYLQKENIIDESGMPKERFSAEFPKEGPSILRIQQVVRGDSAAYFCASSRATGPYEQYFGPGTRLTVT.

The rearrangement uses TRBV6-5 and TRBJ1-2, with D unresolved. V shed 2 bases and J shed 7 bases, with 17 bases lying between them. The CDR3 is 15 residues long. Looked up from germline, CDR1 is MNHEY and CDR2 is SVGAGI. In nucleotides, the CDR3 is TGTGCCAGCAGTTACGGTATGAGGGTCGGACCTGGCTACACCTTC. It encodes CASSYGMRVGPGYTF.

V gene TRBV6-5 combines with J gene TRBJ2-7, with TRBD1 matching over 12 bases. This CDR3 has 15 residues. J was trimmed by 6 bases and V by 6 bases; bases with no gene match: 9. Germline assignment: CDR1 MNHEY and CDR2 SVGAGI. As DNA, the CDR3 is TGTGCCAGCAGAACCGCCGGGACAGGGGGCGGCGAGCAGTACTTC. This codes for CASRTAGTGGGEQYF.

V is TRBV18 and J is TRBJ1-1; D uncertain. Germline V gives CDR1 KGHSH, CDR2 LQKENI. Trimming left V 2 bases short and J 2 bases short, with 6 bases between. This CDR3 spans 13 amino acids. The CDR3 DNA follows: TGTGCCAGCTCACCATTGGGCAACACTGAAGCTTTCTTT. This encodes CASSPLGNTEAFF.

The chain employs TRBV30 and TRBJ1-6, with TRBD1 as a possible D gene (5 bases). This CDR3 has 15 amino acids. Germline V gene lookup returns CDR1 GTSNPN and CDR2 SVGIG (reference sequence). V dropped 1 base and J dropped 4 bases, with 11 bases sitting between them. The CDR3 region is CAWSGGRTYNSPLHF. The CDR3 DNA reads TGTGCCTGGAGTGGGGGGAGGACTTATAATTCACCCCTCCACTTT. The full variable domain, completed using reference TRBV30 and TRBJ1-6, is SQTIHQWPATLVQPVGSPLSLECTVEGTSNPNLYWYRQAAGRGLQLLFYSVGIGQISSEVPQNLSASRPQDRQFILSSKKLLLSDSGFYLCAWSGGRTYNSPLHFGNGTRLTVT.

The rearrangement uses TRBV3-1 (or the pseudogene TRBV3-2) and TRBJ2-3; possible D gene TRBD1, 6 bases. Germline CDR1 and CDR2: LGHDT and YNNKEL (reference sequence). This CDR3 comprises 17 residues. V was pared by 3 bases and J by 1 base, with 17 bases between. The CDR3 loop reads CASSQENRVGGTDTQYF. For the CDR3, the DNA is TGTGCCAGCAGCCAGGAAAACAGGGTGGGGGGCACAGATACGCAGTATTTT.

The V and J genes are TRBV19 and TRBJ2-5; possible D gene TRBD1, 6 bases. V lost 5 bases, J lost 0 bases, and 16 bases lay in between. The germline V gene has CDR1 LNHDA and CDR2 SQIVND (reference sequence). The CDR3 runs 16 residues. This CDR3 is CASSATGTPYQETQYF. CDR3 nucleotide sequence: TGTGCCAGTAGTGCGACCGGGACACCGTACCAAGAGACCCAGTACTTC. Based on the CDR3 plus reference TRBV19 and TRBJ2-5, the full variable domain is DGGITQSPKYLFRKEGQNVTLSCEQNLNHDAMYWYRQDPGQGLRLIYYSQIVNDFQKGDIAEGYSVSREKKESFPLTVTSAQKNPTAFYLCASSATGTPYQETQYFGPGTRLLVL.

The chain uses TRBV5-6 and TRBJ2-1, with TRBD1 identical over 7 bases. The CDR3 runs 13 residues. J gave up 13 bases and V 4 bases, and 11 bases lay outside the gene matches. CDR1 and CDR2 (germline): SGHDT, YYEEEE. The CDR3 loop reads CASSPVDRAGQFF. The DNA of the CDR3 is TGTGCCAGCAGCCCGGTAGACAGGGCCGGTCAGTTCTTC.

The chain joins TRBV28 to TRBJ2-1, with D unresolved. Germline CDR1 is MDHEN and CDR2 is SYDVKM. This CDR3 has 11 amino acids. Between the trimmed V and J ends, which lost 3 bases and 6 bases, there was a span of 3 bases. The CDR3 DNA follows: TGTGCCAGCAGTTTCTTCAATGAGCAGTTCTTC. It specifies CASSFFNEQFF.

This chain uses TRBV28 with TRBJ2-7, with no clear D. The CDR3 covers 15 residues. Between the trimmed V and J ends, which lost 5 bases and 4 bases, there was a span of 18 bases. Germline assignment: CDR1 MDHEN and CDR2 SYDVKM. CDR3 nucleotide sequence: TGTGCCAGCAGTCAAAGCCGCAGGATTAATTACGAGCAGTACTTC. Protein: CASSQSRRINYEQYF.

The rearrangement joins TRBV7-3 to TRBJ1-1; D is uncertain. This CDR3 contains 13 residues. Germline CDR1 reads SGHTA; CDR2 reads FQGTGA. The V end was cut by 2 bases, the J end by 2 bases, with 6 bases between. The CDR3 DNA is TGTGCCAGCAGCTTAGTACACAACACTGAAGCTTTCTTT. Translation gives CASSLVHNTEAFF.

CDR3 loop: CASSLLVTDTQYF. CDR3 nucleotide sequence: TGCGCCAGCAGCTTACTAGTCACAGATACGCAGTATTTT. V is TRBV5-1 and J is TRBJ2-3; weak D call: TRBD2 (5 bases). CDR1 is SGHRS, CDR2 YFSETQ, per germline. V lost 2 bases, J lost 2 bases, and 6 bases lay in between. The CDR3 contains 13 residues. The whole variable domain, filled in from reference TRBV5-1 and TRBJ2-3, reads KAGVTQTPRYLIKTRGQQVTLSCSPISGHRSVSWYQQTPGQGLQFLFEYFSETQRNKGNFPGRFSGRQFSNSRSEMNVSTLELGDSALYLCASSLLVTDTQYFGPGTRLTVL.

This clone was counted a few times. This chain joins TRBV7-2 and TRBJ2-3; 7 nucleotides agree with TRBD1. CDR1 is SGHTA, CDR2 FQGNSA, per germline. CDR3 length: 14 amino acids. Trimming removed 1 base from V and 3 bases from J; junction bases left unmatched: 1. The CDR3 DNA is TGTGCCAGCAGCTTAGGACAGGGAACAGATACGCAGTATTTT. Its protein is CASSLGQGTDTQYF.

As DNA, the CDR3 is TGTGCCAGCAGCTTAGCCCGACAGGGAAGGGGAAACACCATATATTTT. Its protein is CASSLARQGRGNTIYF. This chain joins TRBV7-8 and TRBJ1-3; 7 bases fit TRBD1. V was clipped by 0 bases and J by 4 bases; unmatched bases: 6. CDR3 length: 16 residues. CDR1 is SGHVS and CDR2 is FQNEAQ in the germline V gene.

Notes on this clone: The same CDR3 is also encoded by other DNA sequences in this sample. This sequence joins TRBV7-2 and TRBJ1-5; TRBD1 matches at 8 bases. Germline CDR1 SGHTA, CDR2 FQGNSA. V lost 5 bases, J lost 5 bases, and 2 bases stayed unmatched. CDR3 length: 13 amino acids. The CDR3 nucleotides read TGTGCCAGCAGCCTGGACAGGGATCAGCCCCAGCATTTT. Protein: CASSLDRDQPQHF.

This sequence joins TRBV7-9 and TRBJ1-4; D might be TRBD1 (6 bases). With 2 bases removed from V and 4 bases from J, the gap between germline ends came to 11 bases. CDR3 length: 15 residues. The germline gives CDR1 SEHNR, CDR2 FQNEAQ (reference sequence). CDR3 DNA sequence: TGTGCCAGCAGCTTAAAGGGACACGGTAATGAAAAACTGTTTTTT. Translating it yields CASSLKGHGNEKLFF.

Notes on this clone: Mismatch with germline at one junction end may stem from a read error. This chain uses TRBV29-1 with TRBJ2-3; D is ambiguous. The CDR3 contains 12 residues. Germline lookup yields CDR1 SQVTM and CDR2 ANQGSEA. The CDR3 bases are TGCAGCGCTGAAGCTAGCACAGATACGCAGTATTTT. Its translation is CSAEASTDTQYF.